This TCR beta chain was recovered during a study of T-cell reconstitution after alpha-beta-depleted transplantation in children. Study observations and caveats: At day 60, the high TCRbeta diversity found in some patients originated from recipient T cells and thymic progenitors that had survived. Newly generated T cells supplied most T-cell counts and diversity one year post-transplant. About two months after transplant, alpha-beta T cells reportedly came from several hundred expanded graft clones.

The CDR3 consists of 15 residues. The germline V gene has CDR1 SGHRS and CDR2 YFSETQ. V shed 4 bases, J shed 5 bases, and the junction held 7 bases outside the gene matches. This clonotype appeared a single time. The antigen is not known. Using unique molecular identifiers, the investigators prepared the TCRbeta library. TCRdb re-analysed the PCR reads in MiXCR, keeping a single row per CDR3 protein. The sample includes about 980,000 distinct CDR3 sequences, about 29% of them seen just once. The rearrangement uses TRBV5-1 and TRBJ2-2, with TRBD2 matching 8 bases. The clonotype originates from a boy in the first two years of life who had a stem cell transplant for SCID, so the T cells may come from the graft donor. This specimen was PBMCs, mostly from graft donor cells, taken 360 days after TCRalphabeta/CD19-depleted stem cell transplant. Here the CDR3 DNA reads TGCGCCAGCAGCGTTGGGACTAGGAATACCGGGGAGCTGTTTTTT. Protein product: CASSVGTRNTGELFF.